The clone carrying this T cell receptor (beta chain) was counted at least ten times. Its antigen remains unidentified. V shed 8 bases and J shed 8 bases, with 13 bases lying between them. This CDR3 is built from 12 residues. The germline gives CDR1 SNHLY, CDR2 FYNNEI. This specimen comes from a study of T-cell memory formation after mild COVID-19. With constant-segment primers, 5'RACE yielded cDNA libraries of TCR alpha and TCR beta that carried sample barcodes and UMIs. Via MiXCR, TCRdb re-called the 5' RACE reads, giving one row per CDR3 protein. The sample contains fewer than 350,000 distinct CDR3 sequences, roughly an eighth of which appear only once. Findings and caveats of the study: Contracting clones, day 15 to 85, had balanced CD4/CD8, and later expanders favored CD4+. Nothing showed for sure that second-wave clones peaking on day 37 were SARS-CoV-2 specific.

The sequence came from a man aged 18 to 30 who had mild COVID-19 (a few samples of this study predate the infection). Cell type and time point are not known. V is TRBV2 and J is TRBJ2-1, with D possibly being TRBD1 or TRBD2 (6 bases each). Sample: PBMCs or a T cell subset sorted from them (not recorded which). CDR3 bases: TGTGCCAGCGACGGAGGGGGAGATGAGCAGTTCTTC. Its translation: CASDGGGDEQFF.